The 18 T cell receptor beta chains below come from one sample, sequenced in a study of siplizumab effects on memory and regulatory T cells. Data came from immunoSEQ multiplex PCR; TCRdb stores just in-frame clones and leaves some out. The sample includes 110,000 or so clones, just over 90% of them seen just once. What was sequenced was Tregs sorted from blood. The receptors were gathered from a human donor in good health.

This chain links TRBV15 with TRBJ2-5, with TRBD1 identical over 11 bases. Germline V gene lookup returns CDR1 LNHNV and CDR2 YYDKDF (reference sequence). Trimming at V came to 7 bases and at J to 3 bases, leaving 7 bases not matched to a gene. This CDR3 is 15 amino acids long. CDR3 protein: CATNKGTGGKETQYF. In nucleotides, the CDR3 is TGTGCCACCAACAAAGGGACAGGGGGAAAAGAGACCCAGTACTTC.

V is TRBV6-1 and J is TRBJ2-7; TRBD2 aligns across 9 bases. V gave up 6 bases and J gave up 4 bases; unmatched junction bases: 10. The CDR3 consists of 15 residues. Germline CDR1 is MNHNS and CDR2 is SASEGT. In nucleotides, the CDR3 is TGTGCCAGCAGACGGTATAGCGGGAGTCGGTACGAGCAGTACTTC. It encodes CASRRYSGSRYEQYF.

In DNA form, the CDR3 reads TGTGCCAGCAGCTTCAGGGAGGTAGATACGCAGTATTTT. Translating it yields CASSFREVDTQYF. This chain joins TRBV5-6 and TRBJ2-3; possible D gene TRBD2, 6 bases. Germline-derived CDR1 and CDR2 are SGHDT and YYEEEE. The CDR3 spans 13 residues. Trimming removed 2 bases at V and 5 bases at J, with 9 bases between.

The chain is built from TRBV10-3 and TRBJ2-5, with 7 bases fitting TRBD1. Looked up from germline, CDR1 is ENHRY and CDR2 is SYGVKD. This CDR3 has 14 residues. The ends lost 3 bases at V and 2 bases at J; junction bases unmatched: 3. CDR3: CAISEGQVQETQYF. The CDR3 DNA reads TGTGCCATCAGTGAAGGACAGGTACAAGAGACCCAGTACTTC.

The chain links TRBV5-1 to TRBJ2-3, with 7 bases matching TRBD2. V dropped 0 bases and J dropped 5; count of bases not matched to a gene: 9. The CDR3 runs to 16 residues. Per germline, CDR1 SGHRS and CDR2 YFSETQ. DNA for the CDR3: TGCGCCAGCAGCTTGGCCGGCGGGAGCGTCGAAGATACGCAGTATTTT. Translation: CASSLAGGSVEDTQYF.

The gene calls are TRBV6-5 and TRBJ1-5; D ambiguous. This CDR3 spans 12 amino acids. Trimming shortened V by 5 bases and J by 12 bases, and 14 bases separated the two germline ends. Germline V lookup: CDR1 MNHEY, CDR2 SVGAGI. In DNA, the CDR3 is TGTGCCAGCAGTGAACGAACGAGTAACCAGCATTTT. It is translated as CASSERTSNQHF.

The rearrangement links TRBV6-4 to TRBJ1-3; TRBD1 matches 11 bases. Germline trimming cut 4 bases from V and 3 bases from J; bases unmatched to any gene: 8. In germline, CDR1 is MRHNA, CDR2 SNTAGT. This CDR3 contains 17 residues. CDR3 coding DNA: TGTGCCAGCAGTGGTACCGGGACAGGGGGTTTTGGAAACACCATATATTTT. Its translation is CASSGTGTGGFGNTIYF.

The chain is built from TRBV23-1 and TRBJ2-1; either TRBD1 or TRBD2 may supply D (5 bases each). TRBV23-1 is an open reading frame, and its role is uncertain. V lost 3 bases, J lost 8 bases, and 20 bases lay in between. The CDR3 length is 16 residues. Written as DNA, the CDR3 is TGCGCCAGCAGTCAGCCCGGGACGGCAGACACAGATGAGCAGTTCTTC. Protein sequence: CASSQPGTADTDEQFF.

This clone has a single count. V and J are TRBV19 and TRBJ2-7; 7 positions match TRBD2. Germline V gene data show CDR1 as LNHDA and CDR2 as SQIVND (reference sequence). With V trimmed by 4 bases and J by 4 bases, 13 bases remained unmatched. The CDR3 is made up of 16 amino acids. CDR3 region: CASSRGFGAGVYEQYF. The CDR3, as DNA: TGTGCCAGTAGTAGGGGATTCGGGGCGGGAGTGTACGAGCAGTACTTC.

The V gene is TRBV9, the J gene TRBJ2-1; TRBD2 is a possible D gene (6 bases). The germline V and J ends were trimmed by 0 bases and 4 bases, with 14 bases remaining between them. CDR1 SGDLS and CDR2 YYNGEE come from the germline V gene. The CDR3 covers 16 residues. DNA for the CDR3: TGTGCCAGCAGCGTAGGAGGCGGGGTCCTATACAATGAGCAGTTCTTC. This sequence encodes CASSVGGGVLYNEQFF. Full variable domain (outside the CDR3, taken from reference TRBV9 and TRBJ2-1): DSGVTQTPKHLITATGQRVTLRCSPRSGDLSVYWYQQSLDQGLQFLIQYYNGEERAKGNILERFSAQQFPDLHSELNLSSLELGDSALYFCASSVGGGVLYNEQFFGPGTRLTVL.

The rearrangement links TRBV6-6 to TRBJ2-3; 12 bases align to TRBD2. The CDR3 loop spans 13 amino acids. The trim removed 8 bases at V and 5 bases at J, leaving 2 bases unmatched. Germline V lookup: CDR1 MNHNY, CDR2 SVGAGI (reference sequence). CDR3 in DNA: TGTGCCAGCCTGACTAGCGGGGGAGATACGCAGTATTTT. This gives the protein CASLTSGGDTQYF.

The chain joins TRBV5-4 to TRBJ2-7; no reliable D call. Germline V gene sequence: CDR1 SGHNT, CDR2 YYREEE (reference sequence). CDR3 length: 13 amino acids. The ends were cut back, 0 bases at V and 4 bases at J, with 8 bases in the middle. CDR3 in DNA: TGTGCCAGCAGCTTGGACGGCGTTTACGAGCAGTACTTC. Amino acid sequence: CASSLDGVYEQYF.

The rearrangement links TRBV6-6 to TRBJ2-7, with D unclear. The germline V and J ends were trimmed by 5 bases and 2 bases, with 13 bases remaining between them. CDR1 and CDR2 (germline): MNHNY, SVGAGI (reference sequence). The CDR3 consists of 14 residues. This CDR3 reads CASSPRTAAYEQYF. The CDR3 bases are TGTGCCAGCAGTCCACGAACGGCCGCCTACGAGCAGTACTTC.

The chain joins TRBV7-8 to TRBJ1-1; no reliable D call. Trimming stripped 1 base from V and 1 base from J, with 4 bases between. This CDR3 contains 13 residues. Germline loops: CDR1 SGHVS, CDR2 FQNEAQ. The CDR3 DNA sequence: TGTGCCAGCAGCTTAGGACGGAACACTGAAGCTTTCTTT. It translates to CASSLGRNTEAFF.

The chain joins TRBV6-6 to TRBJ2-7; a weak D match, TRBD1 (6 bases). CDR1 is MNHNY and CDR2 is SVGAGI in the germline V gene (reference sequence). Trimming pared 10 bases from V and 0 bases from J, leaving 13 bases between. This CDR3 is built from 13 residues. CDR3 sequence: CATMTGDSYEQYF. The CDR3 DNA is TGTGCCACTATGACAGGTGACTCCTACGAGCAGTACTTC.

V gene TRBV6-5 combines with J gene TRBJ1-5, with 7 nucleotides matching TRBD1. The germline CDR1 and CDR2 sequences are MNHEY and SVGAGI. This CDR3 is built from 13 residues. Trimming took 5 bases from V and 2 from J; bases not matched to a gene: 0. The CDR3 spells CASSQGGNQPQHF. The DNA of the CDR3 is TGTGCCAGCAGTCAGGGGGGCAATCAGCCCCAGCATTTT.

The CDR3 is CASRTGGYNQPQHF. The DNA for the CDR3 is TGTGCCAGCAGGACAGGGGGCTACAATCAGCCCCAGCATTTT. The chain uses TRBV6-1 and TRBJ1-5; TRBD1 matches at 10 bases. The V and J ends lost 6 bases and 3 bases, in that order; junction bases with no gene match: 2. CDR3 length: 14 residues. Per germline, CDR1 MNHNS and CDR2 SASEGT.

The V call is TRBV19, the J call TRBJ1-4, with a weak D call TRBD1 (5 bases). Trimming removed 9 bases at V and 7 bases at J, with 18 bases between. Germline CDR1 and CDR2: LNHDA and SQIVND (reference sequence). This CDR3 comprises 14 residues. The CDR3 region is CASAPQGKSEKLFF. For the CDR3, the DNA is TGTGCCAGCGCACCTCAGGGAAAGAGTGAAAAACTGTTTTTT.